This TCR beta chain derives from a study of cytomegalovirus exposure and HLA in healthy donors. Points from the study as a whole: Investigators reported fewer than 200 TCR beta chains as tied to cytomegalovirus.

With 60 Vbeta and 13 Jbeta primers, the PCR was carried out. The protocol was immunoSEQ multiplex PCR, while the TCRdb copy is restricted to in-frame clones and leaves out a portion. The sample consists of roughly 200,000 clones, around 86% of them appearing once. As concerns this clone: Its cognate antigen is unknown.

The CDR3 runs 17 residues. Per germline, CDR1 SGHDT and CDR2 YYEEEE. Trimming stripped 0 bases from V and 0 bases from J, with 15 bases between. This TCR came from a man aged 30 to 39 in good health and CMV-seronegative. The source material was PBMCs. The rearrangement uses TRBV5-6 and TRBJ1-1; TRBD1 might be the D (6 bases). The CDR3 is CASSLAGALLLNTEAFF. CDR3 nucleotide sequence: TGTGCCAGCAGCTTGGCAGGGGCCCTACTATTGAACACTGAAGCTTTCTTT.